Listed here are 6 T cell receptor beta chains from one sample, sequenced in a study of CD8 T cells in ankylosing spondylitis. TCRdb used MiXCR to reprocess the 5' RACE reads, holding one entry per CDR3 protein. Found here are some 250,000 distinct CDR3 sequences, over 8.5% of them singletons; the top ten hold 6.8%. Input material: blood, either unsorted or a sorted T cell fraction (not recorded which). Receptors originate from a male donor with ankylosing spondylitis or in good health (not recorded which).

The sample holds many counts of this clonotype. The CDR3 here is CAINRQGVDEQYF. The CDR3 DNA sequence: TGTGCCATCAATCGACAGGGGGTGGACGAGCAGTACTTC. This chain connects TRBV10-3 to TRBJ2-7; 9 bases match TRBD1. The germline V gene encodes CDR1 ENHRY and CDR2 SYGVKD. The CDR3 is made up of 13 amino acids. Trimming removed 7 bases from V and 5 bases from J; junction bases left unmatched: 6.

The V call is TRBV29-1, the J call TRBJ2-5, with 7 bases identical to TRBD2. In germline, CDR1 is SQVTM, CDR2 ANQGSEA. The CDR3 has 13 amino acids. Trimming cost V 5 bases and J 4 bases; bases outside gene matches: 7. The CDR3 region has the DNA TGCAGCGTTCAGGGACTATTCGGAGAGACCCAGTACTTC. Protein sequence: CSVQGLFGETQYF.

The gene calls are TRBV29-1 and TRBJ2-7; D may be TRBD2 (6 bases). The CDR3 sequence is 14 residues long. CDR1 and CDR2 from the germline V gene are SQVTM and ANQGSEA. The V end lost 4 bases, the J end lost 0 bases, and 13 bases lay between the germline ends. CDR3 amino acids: CSVVWDWDSYEQYF. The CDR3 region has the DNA TGCAGCGTTGTTTGGGACTGGGACTCCTACGAGCAGTACTTC.

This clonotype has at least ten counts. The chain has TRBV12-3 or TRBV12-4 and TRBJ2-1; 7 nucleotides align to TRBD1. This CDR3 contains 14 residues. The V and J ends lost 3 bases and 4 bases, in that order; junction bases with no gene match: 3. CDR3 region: CASSFGTAYNEQFF. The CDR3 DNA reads TGTGCCAGCAGTTTTGGGACAGCTTACAATGAGCAGTTCTTC.

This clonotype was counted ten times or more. The CDR3 sequence: CASSSRTSGDDGQYF. For the CDR3, the DNA is TGTGCCAGCAGCTCTAGGACTAGCGGAGATGACGGGCAGTACTTC. The chain employs TRBV7-3 and TRBJ2-7; TRBD2 matches at 10 bases. Germline V CDR1 and CDR2: SGHTA, FQGTGA. This CDR3 comprises 15 residues. V lost 4 bases to trimming and J lost 9 bases; unmatched junction nucleotides: 12.

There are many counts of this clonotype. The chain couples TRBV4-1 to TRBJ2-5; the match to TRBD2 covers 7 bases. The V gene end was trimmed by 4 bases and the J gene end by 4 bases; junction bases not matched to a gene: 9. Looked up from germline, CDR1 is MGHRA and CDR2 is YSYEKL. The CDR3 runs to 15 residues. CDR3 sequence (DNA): TGCGCCAGCAGCCCACCACCGGGACTATCAGAGACCCAGTACTTC. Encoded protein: CASSPPPGLSETQYF.